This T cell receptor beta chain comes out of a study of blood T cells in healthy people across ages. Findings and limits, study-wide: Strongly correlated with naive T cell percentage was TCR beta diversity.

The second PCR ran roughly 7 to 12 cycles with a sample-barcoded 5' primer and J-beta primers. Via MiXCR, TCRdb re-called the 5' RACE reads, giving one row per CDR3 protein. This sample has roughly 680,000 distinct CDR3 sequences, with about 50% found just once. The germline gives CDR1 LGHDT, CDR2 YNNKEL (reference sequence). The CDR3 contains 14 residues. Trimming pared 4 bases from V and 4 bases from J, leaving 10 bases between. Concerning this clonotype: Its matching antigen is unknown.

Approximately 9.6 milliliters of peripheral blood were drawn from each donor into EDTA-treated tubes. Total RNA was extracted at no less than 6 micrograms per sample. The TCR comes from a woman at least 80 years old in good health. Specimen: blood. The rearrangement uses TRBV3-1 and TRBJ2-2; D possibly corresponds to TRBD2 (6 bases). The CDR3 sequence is CASSLRAGTGELFF. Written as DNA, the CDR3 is TGTGCCAGCAGCCTCCGAGCGGGCACCGGGGAGCTGTTTTTT.